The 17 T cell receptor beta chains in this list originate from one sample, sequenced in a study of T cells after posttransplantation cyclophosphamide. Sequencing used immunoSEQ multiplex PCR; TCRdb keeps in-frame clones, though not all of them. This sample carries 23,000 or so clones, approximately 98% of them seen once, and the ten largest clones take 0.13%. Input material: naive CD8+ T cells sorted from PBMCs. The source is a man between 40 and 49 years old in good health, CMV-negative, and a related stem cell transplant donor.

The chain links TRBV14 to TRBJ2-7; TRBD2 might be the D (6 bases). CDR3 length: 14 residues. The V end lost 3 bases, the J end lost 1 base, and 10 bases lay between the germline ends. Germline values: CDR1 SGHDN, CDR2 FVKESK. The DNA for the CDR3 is TGTGCCAGCAGCCATGGAGGGTTTTCCTACGAGCAGTACTTC. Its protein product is CASSHGGFSYEQYF.

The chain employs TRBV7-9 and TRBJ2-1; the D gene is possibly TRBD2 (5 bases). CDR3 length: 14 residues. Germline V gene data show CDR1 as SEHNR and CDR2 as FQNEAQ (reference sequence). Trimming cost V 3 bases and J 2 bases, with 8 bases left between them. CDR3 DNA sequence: TGTGCCAGCAGCTTGGGAGCAGCCTACAATGAGCAGTTCTTC. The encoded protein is CASSLGAAYNEQFF.

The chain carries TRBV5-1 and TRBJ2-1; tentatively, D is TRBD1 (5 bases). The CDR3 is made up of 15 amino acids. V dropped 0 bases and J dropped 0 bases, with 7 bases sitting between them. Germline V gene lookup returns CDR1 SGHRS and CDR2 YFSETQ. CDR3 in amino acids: CASSLDRSSYNEQFF. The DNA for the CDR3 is TGCGCCAGCAGCTTGGACAGGAGCTCCTACAATGAGCAGTTCTTC. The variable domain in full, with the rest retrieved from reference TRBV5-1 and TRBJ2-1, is KAGVTQTPRYLIKTRGQQVTLSCSPISGHRSVSWYQQTPGQGLQFLFEYFSETQRNKGNFPGRFSGRQFSNSRSEMNVSTLELGDSALYLCASSLDRSSYNEQFFGPGTRLTVL.

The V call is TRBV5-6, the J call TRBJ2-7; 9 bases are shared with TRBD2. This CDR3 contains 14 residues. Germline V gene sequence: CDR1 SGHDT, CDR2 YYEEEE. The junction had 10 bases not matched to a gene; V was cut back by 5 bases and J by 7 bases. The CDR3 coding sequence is TGTGCCAGCAGTTTACCGGGACTAGCTCGGGAGCAGTACTTC. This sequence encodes CASSLPGLAREQYF.

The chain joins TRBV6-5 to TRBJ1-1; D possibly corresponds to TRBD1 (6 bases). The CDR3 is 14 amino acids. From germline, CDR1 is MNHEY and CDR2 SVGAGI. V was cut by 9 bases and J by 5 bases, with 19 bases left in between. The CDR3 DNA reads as TGTGCCAGTGATAACAGGGTCGGTGGGACTGAAGCTTTCTTT. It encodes CASDNRVGGTEAFF.

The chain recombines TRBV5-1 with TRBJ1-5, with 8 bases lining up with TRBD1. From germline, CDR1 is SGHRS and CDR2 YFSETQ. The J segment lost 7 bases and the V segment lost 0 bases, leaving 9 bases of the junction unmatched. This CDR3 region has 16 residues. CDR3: CASSLGYATGEQPQHF. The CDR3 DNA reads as TGCGCCAGCAGCTTGGGGTATGCGACAGGGGAACAGCCCCAGCATTTT.

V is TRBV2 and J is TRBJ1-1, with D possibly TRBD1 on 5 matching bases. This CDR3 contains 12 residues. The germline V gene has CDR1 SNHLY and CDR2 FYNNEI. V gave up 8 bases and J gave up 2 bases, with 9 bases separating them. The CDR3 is CASPDSNTEAFF. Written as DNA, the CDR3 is TGTGCCAGCCCTGACAGTAACACTGAAGCTTTCTTT.

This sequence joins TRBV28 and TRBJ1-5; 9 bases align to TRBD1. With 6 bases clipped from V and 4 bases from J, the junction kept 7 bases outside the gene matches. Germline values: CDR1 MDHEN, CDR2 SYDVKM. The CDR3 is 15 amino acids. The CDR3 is CASSLGTGTNQPQHF. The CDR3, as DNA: TGTGCCAGCAGCCTTGGGACAGGGACTAATCAGCCCCAGCATTTT.

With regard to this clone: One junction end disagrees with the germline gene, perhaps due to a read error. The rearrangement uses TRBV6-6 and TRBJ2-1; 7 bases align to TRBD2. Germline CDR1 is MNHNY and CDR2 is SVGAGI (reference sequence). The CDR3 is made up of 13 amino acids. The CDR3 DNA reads TGTGCCAGCAGTTTAGGAGCGGGAAATGGGCAGTTCTTC. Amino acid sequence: CASSLGAGNGQFF.

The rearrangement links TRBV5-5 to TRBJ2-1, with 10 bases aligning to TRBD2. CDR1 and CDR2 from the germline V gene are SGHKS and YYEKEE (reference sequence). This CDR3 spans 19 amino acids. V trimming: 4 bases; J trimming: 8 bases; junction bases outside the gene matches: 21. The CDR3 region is CASSPASSTSGILLDEQFF. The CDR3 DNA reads TGTGCCAGCAGCCCCGCTTCGAGCACTAGCGGGATATTATTGGATGAGCAGTTCTTC.

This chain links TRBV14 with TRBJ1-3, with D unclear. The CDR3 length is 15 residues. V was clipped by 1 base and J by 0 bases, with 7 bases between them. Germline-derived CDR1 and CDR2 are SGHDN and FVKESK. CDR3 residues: CASSQGSSSGNTIYF. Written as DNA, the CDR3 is TGTGCCAGCAGCCAAGGGTCCAGCTCTGGAAACACCATATATTTT.

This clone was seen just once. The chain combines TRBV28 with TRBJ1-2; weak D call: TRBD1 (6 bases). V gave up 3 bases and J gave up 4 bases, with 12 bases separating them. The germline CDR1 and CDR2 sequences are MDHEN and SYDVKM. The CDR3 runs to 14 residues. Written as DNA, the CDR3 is TGTGCCAGCAGTTTGGGGGCAGGCAGCTATGGCTACACCTTC. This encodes CASSLGAGSYGYTF.

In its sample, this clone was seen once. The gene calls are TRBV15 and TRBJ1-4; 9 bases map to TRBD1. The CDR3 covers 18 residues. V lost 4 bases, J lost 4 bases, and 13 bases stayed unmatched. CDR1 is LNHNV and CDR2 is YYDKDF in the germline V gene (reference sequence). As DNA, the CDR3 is TGTGCCACCAGCACCCCACGGGGACAGGGTTCCTTTAATGAAAAACTGTTTTTT. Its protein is CATSTPRGQGSFNEKLFF.

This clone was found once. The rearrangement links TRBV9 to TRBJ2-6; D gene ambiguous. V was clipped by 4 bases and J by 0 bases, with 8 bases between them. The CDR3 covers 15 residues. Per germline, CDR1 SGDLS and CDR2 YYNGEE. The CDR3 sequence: CASSPTGSGANVLTF. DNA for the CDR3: TGTGCCAGCAGCCCTACTGGCTCTGGGGCCAACGTCCTGACTTTC. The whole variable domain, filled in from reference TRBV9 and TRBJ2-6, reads DSGVTQTPKHLITATGQRVTLRCSPRSGDLSVYWYQQSLDQGLQFLIQYYNGEERAKGNILERFSAQQFPDLHSELNLSSLELGDSALYFCASSPTGSGANVLTFGAGSRLTVL.

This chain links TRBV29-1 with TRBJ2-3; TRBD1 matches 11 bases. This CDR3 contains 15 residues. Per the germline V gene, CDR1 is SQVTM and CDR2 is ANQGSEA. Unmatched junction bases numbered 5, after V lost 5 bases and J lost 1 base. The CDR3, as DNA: TGCAGCGTTAGGACAGGGGGCTATGGCACAGATACGCAGTATTTT. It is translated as CSVRTGGYGTDTQYF.

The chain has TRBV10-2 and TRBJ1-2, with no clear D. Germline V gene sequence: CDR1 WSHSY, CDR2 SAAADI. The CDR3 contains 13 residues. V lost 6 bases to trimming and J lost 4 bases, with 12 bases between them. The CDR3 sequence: CASRPRESYGYTF. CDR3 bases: TGCGCCAGCAGGCCCCGTGAGAGCTATGGCTACACCTTC.

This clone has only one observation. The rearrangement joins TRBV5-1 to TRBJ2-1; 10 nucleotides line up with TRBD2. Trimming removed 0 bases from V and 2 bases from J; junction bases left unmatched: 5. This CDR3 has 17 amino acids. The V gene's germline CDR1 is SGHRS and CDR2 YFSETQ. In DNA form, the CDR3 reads TGCGCCAGCAGCTTGGAGGTAGCGGGAGGAACCTACAATGAGCAGTTCTTC. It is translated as CASSLEVAGGTYNEQFF.